The present entry profiles one T cell receptor (beta chain) with its context. Using constant-segment primers, 5'RACE produced TCR alpha and TCR beta cDNA libraries carrying sample barcodes and UMIs. From the 5' RACE reads, TCRdb called clonotypes with MiXCR, one entry per CDR3 protein. The data contain roughly 62,000 distinct CDR3 sequences, 9% to 9.5% of them singletons. V lost 0 bases and J 6 bases, leaving 11 bases between the germline ends. CDR3 length: 14 amino acids. Germline lookup yields CDR1 LGHDT and CDR2 YNNKEL (reference sequence). The data stem from a study of T-cell memory formation after mild COVID-19.

J is TRBJ1-1 and V is TRBV3-1; D unresolved. The sequenced sample consisted of PBMCs or a T cell subset sorted from them (not recorded which). This receptor was identified in a man aged 18 to 30 who had mild COVID-19 (a few samples of this study predate the infection). Cell type and time point are not known. CDR3: CASSQDTSRAEAFF. The DNA for the CDR3 is TGTGCCAGCAGCCAAGATACTTCACGGGCTGAAGCTTTCTTT.